One sample yielded the 17 T cell receptor beta chains listed below, sequenced in a study of shared clonotypes between healthy human individuals. TCRdb keeps only in-frame clones here, not all; method: immunoSEQ multiplex PCR. The sample lists roughly 2.1 million clones, just over 90% occurring once. Terminally differentiated effector memory CD45RA+ cells were excluded from the naive CD8 cells, which were CD45RO-negative and positively selected for CCR7. Sequenced sample: naive CD8+ T cells from PBMCs. The origin of the receptors is a man younger than 30 in good health. Some clones in this sample may be carry-over from other donors' samples.

The chain combines TRBV7-9 with TRBJ1-2, with D possibly being TRBD1 (5 bases). This CDR3 spans 14 amino acids. Germline-derived CDR1 and CDR2 are SEHNR and FQNEAQ (reference sequence). V was clipped by 4 bases and J by 4 bases, with 13 bases between them. The CDR3 DNA reads as TGTGCCAGCAGCTCCGCGGGGGAAGGCTATGGCTACACCTTC. This encodes CASSSAGEGYGYTF.

The chain recombines TRBV28 with TRBJ2-1, with D tentatively TRBD2 (6 bases). Germline-derived CDR1 and CDR2 are MDHEN and SYDVKM. The CDR3 consists of 16 residues. The germline V and J ends were trimmed by 3 bases and 0 bases, with 12 bases remaining between them. The CDR3, as DNA: TGTGCCAGCAGTTTGGGGACTGAAAACTCCTACAATGAGCAGTTCTTC. Translation: CASSLGTENSYNEQFF. The full variable domain, rest sourced from reference TRBV28 and TRBJ2-1, is DVKVTQSSRYLVKRTGEKVFLECVQDMDHENMFWYRQDPGLGLRLIYFSYDVKMKEKGDIPEGYSVSREKKERFSLILESASTNQTSMYLCASSLGTENSYNEQFFGPGTRLTVL.

The rearrangement links TRBV11-2 to TRBJ2-5; D is undetermined. The CDR3 is 13 amino acids. Trimming took 4 bases from V and 7 from J, leaving 13 bases between them. CDR1 and CDR2 (germline): SGHAT, FQNNGV. For the CDR3, the DNA is TGTGCCAGCAGCTACCCCTCCAAATTGACCCAGTACTTC. It translates to CASSYPSKLTQYF.

The rearrangement joins TRBV7-9 to TRBJ2-2, with a possible D match to TRBD2 (5 bases). V was trimmed by 0 bases and J by 5 bases, leaving 10 bases between them. The germline V gene encodes CDR1 SEHNR and CDR2 FQNEAQ (reference sequence). This CDR3 contains 15 residues. DNA for the CDR3: TGTGCCAGCAGCTTAGCGCCTCAGCGGACCGGGGAGCTGTTTTTT. Its protein product is CASSLAPQRTGELFF.

This rearrangement joins TRBV27 to TRBJ2-3; D is unclear. From germline, CDR1 is MNHEY and CDR2 SMNVEV (reference sequence). Trimming pared 2 bases from V and 0 bases from J, leaving 9 bases between. CDR3 size: 15 residues. The CDR3 here is CASSLRIYSTDTQYF. The CDR3 DNA sequence: TGTGCCAGCAGTTTACGAATCTATAGCACAGATACGCAGTATTTT.

V is TRBV9 and J is TRBJ2-3; TRBD2 matches at 9 bases. Germline loops: CDR1 SGDLS, CDR2 YYNGEE. V gave up 2 bases and J gave up 4 bases; unmatched junction bases: 5. This CDR3 comprises 15 residues. This CDR3 is CASSVSGRSPDTQYF. The DNA for the CDR3 is TGTGCCAGCAGCGTTAGCGGGAGATCCCCAGATACGCAGTATTTT.

This clone was seen a few times. The CDR3 reads CASSASYEQYF. CDR3 nucleotides: TGTGCCAGCAGCGCCTCCTACGAGCAGTACTTC. The chain couples TRBV9 to TRBJ2-7; D is unresolved. V lost 3 bases to trimming and J lost 0 bases, with 1 base between them. In germline, CDR1 is SGDLS, CDR2 YYNGEE. The CDR3 is made up of 11 amino acids.

The V call is TRBV28, the J call TRBJ2-1; the D is unclear. Trimming shortened V by 5 bases and J by 6 bases, and 17 bases separated the two germline ends. The CDR3 has 15 amino acids. CDR1 and CDR2 from the germline V gene are MDHEN and SYDVKM. CDR3 DNA: TGTGCCAGCAGTGCCCCCAAGATGGGAAGCAATGAGCAGTTCTTC. Its translation: CASSAPKMGSNEQFF.

Worth noting for this clone: Other DNA sequences in this sample translate to the same CDR3. The chain uses TRBV5-6 and TRBJ1-1, with 11 bases identical to TRBD1. The CDR3 spans 14 residues. Germline CDR1 SGHDT, CDR2 YYEEEE. V shed 2 bases, J shed 4 bases, and the junction held 1 base outside the gene matches. CDR3 DNA: TGTGCCAGCAGCTTCGGGACAGGGGGCACTGAAGCTTTCTTT. It translates to CASSFGTGGTEAFF.

This chain links TRBV9 with TRBJ2-4; no reliable D call. V was pared by 4 bases and J by 1 base, with 12 bases between. CDR1 and CDR2 (germline): SGDLS, YYNGEE. The CDR3 totals 15 residues. This CDR3 is CASSLYSGAKNIQYF. In DNA, the CDR3 is TGTGCCAGCAGCTTATACTCCGGGGCCAAAAACATTCAGTACTTC.

This clone came up a few times. This sequence joins TRBV7-9 and TRBJ2-5, with 7 bases fitting TRBD1. This CDR3 is 14 amino acids long. With V trimmed by 5 bases and J by 1 base, 4 bases remained unmatched. Germline-derived CDR1 and CDR2 are SEHNR and FQNEAQ (reference sequence). CDR3 residues: CASSQRDSQETQYF. The CDR3 region has the DNA TGTGCCAGCAGCCAACGGGACAGCCAAGAGACCCAGTACTTC.

CDR3 protein: CASSLWGGSHEQYF. The CDR3 nucleotides are TGTGCCAGCAGCTTATGGGGCGGGAGTCACGAGCAGTACTTC. The chain links TRBV11-2 to TRBJ2-7, with TRBD2 identical over 7 bases. The CDR3 loop spans 14 amino acids. The germline V gene has CDR1 SGHAT and CDR2 FQNNGV. Germline trimming cut 2 bases from V and 5 bases from J; bases unmatched to any gene: 6.

The rearrangement uses TRBV30 and TRBJ2-1, with D possibly TRBD2 on 5 matching bases. Germline V gene lookup returns CDR1 GTSNPN and CDR2 SVGIG (reference sequence). This CDR3 is 12 amino acids long. V lost 8 bases, J lost 7 bases, and 15 bases lay in between. The DNA of the CDR3 is TGTGCCGGAGTCTTGAGAGGGAATGAGCAGTTCTTC. Amino acid sequence: CAGVLRGNEQFF.

V and J are TRBV19 and TRBJ1-3; 7 bases are a match to TRBD1. The CDR3 contains 15 residues. The germline V gene encodes CDR1 LNHDA and CDR2 SQIVND (reference sequence). V shed 7 bases and J 2 bases; nucleotides not matched to a gene: 8. CDR3 amino acids: CASTSQTGPGNTIYF. CDR3 bases: TGTGCCAGTACTTCACAGACAGGGCCTGGAAACACCATATATTTT.

This clone was recorded a few times. V gene TRBV25-1 combines with J gene TRBJ1-4; D not resolved. V lost 7 bases and J lost 8, with 11 bases in between. Germline V lookup: CDR1 MGHDK, CDR2 SYGVNS. This CDR3 region has 12 residues. CDR3 nucleotide sequence: TGTGCCAGCAAGGGAGCTGGGGAAAAACTGTTTTTT. It specifies CASKGAGEKLFF.

The rearrangement links TRBV19 to TRBJ1-3; D ambiguous. V lost 3 bases and J lost 4, with 10 bases in between. The CDR3 contains 14 residues. Germline V gene lookup returns CDR1 LNHDA and CDR2 SQIVND (reference sequence). This CDR3 is CASSIPTIGNTIYF. In nucleotides, the CDR3 is TGTGCCAGTAGTATCCCCACGATCGGAAACACCATATATTTT. Full variable domain (missing parts from reference TRBV19 and TRBJ1-3): DGGITQSPKYLFRKEGQNVTLSCEQNLNHDAMYWYRQDPGQGLRLIYYSQIVNDFQKGDIAEGYSVSREKKESFPLTVTSAQKNPTAFYLCASSIPTIGNTIYFGEGSWLTVV.

The chain has TRBV27 and TRBJ2-2; D is perhaps TRBD1 or TRBD2 (5 bases each). CDR1 and CDR2 from the germline V gene are MNHEY and SMNVEV (reference sequence). The CDR3 runs 17 residues. V lost 5 bases to trimming and J lost 7 bases, with 23 bases between them. The DNA of the CDR3 is TGTGCCAGCAGTCAGACCCCAGGGACGGCCCGGTACGGGGAGCTGTTTTTT. This sequence encodes CASSQTPGTARYGELFF.